The sequence of this T cell receptor beta chain was determined in a study of vaccination effects on CD4 cells after COVID-19. Remarks on this clone: Its antigen is unidentified.

Antigen-specific CD4+ T cell clonotypes were called by their expansion after viral peptide-pool culture in ViraFEST. Investigators separated out CD4+ T cells once about 10 days of culture had passed. Each participant was given two doses of one vaccine (BNT162b2 or mRNA-1273). Only in-frame clones appear in the TCRdb table, and some are missing; sequencing was by immunoSEQ multiplex PCR. The data contain more than 50,000 clones, 76% of them singletons. With 3 bases removed from V and 6 bases from J, the gap between germline ends came to 17 bases. CDR1 LGHNA and CDR2 YSLEER come from the germline V gene. The CDR3 contains 15 residues.

This sequence joins TRBV4-3 and TRBJ1-1; the D gene is possibly TRBD1 (6 bases). The sequence derives from a human donor who received a COVID-19 vaccine. The sample was CD4+ T cells from PBMCs cultured with HCoV-OC43 spike peptides, taken after COVID-19 vaccination. Subset indicated: HCoV-OC43 spike overlapping peptide pool stimulation. This CDR3 is CASSQATGRGPEAFF. CDR3 nucleotide sequence: TGCGCCAGCAGCCAGGCCACTGGTCGGGGGCCTGAAGCTTTCTTT.